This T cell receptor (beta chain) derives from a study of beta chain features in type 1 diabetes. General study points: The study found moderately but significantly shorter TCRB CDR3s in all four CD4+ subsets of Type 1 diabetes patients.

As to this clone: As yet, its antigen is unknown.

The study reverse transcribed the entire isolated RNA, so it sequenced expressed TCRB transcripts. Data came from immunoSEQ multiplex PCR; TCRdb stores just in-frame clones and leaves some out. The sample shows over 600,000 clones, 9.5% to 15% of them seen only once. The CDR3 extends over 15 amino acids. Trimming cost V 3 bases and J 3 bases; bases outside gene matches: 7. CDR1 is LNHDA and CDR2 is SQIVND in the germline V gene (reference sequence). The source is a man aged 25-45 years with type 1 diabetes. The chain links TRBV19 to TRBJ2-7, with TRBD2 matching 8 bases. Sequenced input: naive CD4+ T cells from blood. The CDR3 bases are TGTGCCAGTAGTATTAGCGGGGAATCCATCTACGAGCAGTACTTC. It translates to CASSISGESIYEQYF.